This T cell receptor (beta chain) emerged from a study of T cell responses to AZD1222 COVID-19 vaccine. Study results and limitations: It should be noted that donors were predominantly white British and more often female, and clonal diversity was possibly underestimated.

This CDR3 has 15 residues. CDR1 is SNHLY and CDR2 is FYNNEI in the germline V gene. V lost 1 base, J lost 5 bases, and 7 bases stayed unmatched. TCRdb keeps only in-frame clones here, not all; method: immunoSEQ multiplex PCR. The sample holds roughly 150,000 clones; 85% to 95% are singletons and the top ten take around 2.3%. As to this clone: Antigen specificity is unknown.

The specimen comprised peripheral blood, sampled on day 0 of AZD1222 vaccination. The chain is built from TRBV2 and TRBJ2-5, with TRBD1 matching 7 bases. The origin of this receptor is an adult in good health. Here the CDR3 reads CASSEDRGPSETQYF. CDR3 coding DNA: TGTGCCAGCAGTGAAGACAGGGGCCCGAGCGAGACCCAGTACTTC. Looking up the rest from reference TRBV2 and TRBJ2-5 gives the full variable domain: EPEVTQTPSHQVTQMGQEVILRCVPISNHLYFYWYRQILGQKVEFLVSFYNNEISEKSEIFDDQFSVERPDGSNFTLKIRSTKLEDSAMYFCASSEDRGPSETQYFGPGTRLLVL.